The 25 T cell receptor beta chains listed next were all sequenced from one sample in a study of PD-1 blockade in classical Hodgkin lymphoma. Described time point: cycle 4 day 1 (C4D1), after less than 7 weeks of nivolumab. Brentuximab vedotin exposure varied, and every patient relapsed after autologous stem cell transplantation. Clones were sequenced by immunoSEQ multiplex PCR, and TCRdb holds only the in-frame ones, with some missing. The table includes about 90,000 clones, just over 90% detected once. The sequenced sample was peripheral blood mononuclear cells (PBMCs), obtained before the fourth cycle of nivolumab. The source is a human donor with classical Hodgkin lymphoma.

This rearrangement joins TRBV27 to TRBJ2-1; weak D call: TRBD2 (5 bases). The V end lost 4 bases, the J end lost 5 bases, and 12 bases lay between the germline ends. Germline CDR1 and CDR2: MNHEY and SMNVEV (reference sequence). CDR3 length equals 14 residues. As DNA, the CDR3 is TGTGCCAGCAGTTCCTCCGGGGTCAACAATGAGCAGTTCTTC. It specifies CASSSSGVNNEQFF.

This chain links TRBV19 with TRBJ2-7; 8 bases match TRBD1. Germline CDR1 and CDR2: LNHDA and SQIVND (reference sequence). This CDR3 is built from 15 residues. V lost 3 bases to trimming and J lost 2 bases; unmatched junction nucleotides: 6. CDR3 residues: CASSMGTGGPYEQYF. In nucleotides, the CDR3 is TGTGCCAGTAGTATGGGGACAGGAGGACCCTACGAGCAGTACTTC.

About this clone: A read error may produce the germline difference seen at one junction end. The rearrangement joins TRBV2 to TRBJ2-7, with 7 nucleotides matching TRBD1. The length of the CDR3 is 13 residues. Germline CDR1 is SNHLY and CDR2 is FYNNEI. In DNA, the CDR3 is TGTGCCACCTCCACAGGGGACAATTACGGGCAGTACTTC. This encodes CATSTGDNYGQYF.

J is TRBJ2-7 and V is TRBV13; TRBD2 aligns across 10 bases. J was trimmed by 0 bases and V by 0 bases; bases with no gene match: 5. Germline V gene lookup returns CDR1 PRHDT and CDR2 FYEKMQ (reference sequence). This CDR3 contains 17 residues. The CDR3 region is CASSLGPLAGDSYEQYF. The CDR3 nucleotides are TGTGCCAGCAGCTTAGGCCCCCTAGCGGGGGACTCCTACGAGCAGTACTTC.

The chain uses TRBV10-2 and TRBJ1-1; tentative D call: TRBD1 (5 bases). V lost 8 bases and J 1 base, leaving 11 bases between the germline ends. This CDR3 has 13 residues. Germline values: CDR1 WSHSY, CDR2 SAAADI. In DNA, the CDR3 is TGCGCCAGCGGTGGGGCGGCGAACACTGAAGCTTTCTTT. This encodes CASGGAANTEAFF.

As DNA, the CDR3 is TGCGCCAGCAGCTGGACTGTGGCCGGGGAGCTGTTTTTT. Translating gives CASSWTVAGELFF. This chain uses TRBV5-1 with TRBJ2-2; possibly TRBD2 for D (5 bases). Looked up from germline, CDR1 is SGHRS and CDR2 is YFSETQ. Trimming took off 3 bases at V and 6 bases at J, with 9 bases between the two ends. CDR3 size: 13 residues.

The rearrangement joins TRBV4-1 to TRBJ1-2, with D hard to call. Germline V gene data show CDR1 as MGHRA and CDR2 as YSYEKL. Trimming pared 0 bases from V and 4 bases from J, leaving 12 bases between. This CDR3 comprises 15 residues. DNA for the CDR3: TGCGCCAGCAGCCAAGAAACGGAAATACTCTATGGCTACACCTTC. Its protein product is CASSQETEILYGYTF.

The chain is built from TRBV2 and TRBJ1-1, with D unresolved. V gave up 5 bases and J gave up 1 base, with 8 bases separating them. CDR1 SNHLY and CDR2 FYNNEI come from the germline V gene. The CDR3 has 13 amino acids. CDR3 loop: CASSTTPNTEAFF. In DNA form, the CDR3 reads TGTGCCAGCAGTACAACACCGAACACTGAAGCTTTCTTT.

The chain links TRBV19 to TRBJ2-7, with TRBD1 matching 7 bases. Trimming at V came to 5 bases and at J to 2 bases, leaving 6 bases not matched to a gene. The length of the CDR3 is 14 residues. From germline, CDR1 is LNHDA and CDR2 SQIVND (reference sequence). CDR3 coding DNA: TGTGCCAGTAGTGTTGGGACAGCTCCCTACGAGCAGTACTTC. Translating it yields CASSVGTAPYEQYF. The full variable domain, its missing parts supplied by reference TRBV19 and TRBJ2-7, is DGGITQSPKYLFRKEGQNVTLSCEQNLNHDAMYWYRQDPGQGLRLIYYSQIVNDFQKGDIAEGYSVSREKKESFPLTVTSAQKNPTAFYLCASSVGTAPYEQYFGPGTRLTVT.

V usage is TRBV7-9 and J usage is TRBJ2-4; the D is unclear. The length of the CDR3 is 13 residues. The germline V gene encodes CDR1 SEHNR and CDR2 FQNEAQ (reference sequence). Trimming took off 3 bases at V and 8 bases at J, with 11 bases between the two ends. The CDR3 here is CASSLWGRDIQYF. The CDR3 DNA is TGTGCCAGCAGCTTGTGGGGTAGAGACATTCAGTACTTC.

The V gene is TRBV9, the J gene TRBJ1-2; 7 bases align to TRBD1. The germline CDR1 and CDR2 sequences are SGDLS and YYNGEE. The CDR3 extends over 17 amino acids. J lost 4 bases, V lost 3 bases, and 15 bases had no gene match. The CDR3 region is CASSADSWTGKTYGYTF. CDR3 nucleotides: TGTGCCAGCAGCGCCGACTCGTGGACAGGCAAGACCTATGGCTACACCTTC.

V gene TRBV5-6 combines with J gene TRBJ1-2; D call uncertain. V was cut by 0 bases and J by 3 bases, with 6 bases left in between. This CDR3 has 13 amino acids. CDR1 and CDR2 (germline): SGHDT, YYEEEE. The DNA of the CDR3 is TGTGCCAGCAGCTTGGACACCTACTATGGCTACACCTTC. Translated: CASSLDTYYGYTF.

The chain is built from TRBV5-1 and TRBJ2-1, with a weak D call TRBD1 (5 bases). Looked up from germline, CDR1 is SGHRS and CDR2 is YFSETQ. V lost 4 bases to trimming and J lost 4 bases, with 15 bases between them. CDR3 size: 15 residues. The CDR3 coding sequence is TGCGCCAGCAGCGTAGGACAAGGCGCGTACAATGAGCAGTTCTTC. As protein: CASSVGQGAYNEQFF.

The V gene is TRBV28, the J gene TRBJ1-1, with TRBD1 matching 7 bases. There are 15 residues in the CDR3. V shed 7 bases, J shed 1 base, and the junction held 9 bases outside the gene matches. Germline V gene data show CDR1 as MDHEN and CDR2 as SYDVKM. CDR3 in DNA: TGTGCCAGCACCCGGAGGCGACAGGGGAACACTGAAGCTTTCTTT. It codes for CASTRRRQGNTEAFF.

The V call is TRBV7-2, the J call TRBJ2-1; 10 bases are a match to TRBD2. The CDR3 extends over 16 amino acids. With 1 base clipped from V and 10 bases from J, the junction kept 10 bases outside the gene matches. Looked up from germline, CDR1 is SGHTA and CDR2 is FQGNSA. CDR3 in DNA: TGTGCCAGCAGCTTAGTGGCTAGCGGGGGTGCTGACGAGCAGTTCTTC. It encodes CASSLVASGGADEQFF.

V is TRBV28 and J is TRBJ2-5, with D possibly matching TRBD2 (6 bases). The J call could be wrong; TRBJ2-7 is a better fit for the DNA end. Germline-derived CDR1 and CDR2 are MDHEN and SYDVKM. The CDR3 spans 17 residues. In nucleotides, the CDR3 is TGTGCCAGCAGTTTGGTAGGAGGAGGGGCTACTACCTACGAGCAGTACTTC. It codes for CASSLVGGGATTYEQYF.

The V call is TRBV27, the J call TRBJ1-4; TRBD1 agrees at 7 bases. Germline V CDR1 and CDR2: MNHEY, SMNVEV (reference sequence). This CDR3 contains 14 residues. Trimming took 5 bases from V and 5 from J; bases not matched to a gene: 5. The CDR3 loop reads CASSPGQPNEKLFF. In nucleotides, the CDR3 is TGTGCCAGCAGTCCGGGACAGCCCAATGAAAAACTGTTTTTT.

The chain is built from TRBV19 and TRBJ2-5; tentatively, D is TRBD1 (6 bases). This CDR3 is 17 amino acids long. The germline V and J ends were trimmed by 4 bases and 0 bases, with 18 bases remaining between them. Germline V gives CDR1 LNHDA, CDR2 SQIVND (reference sequence). The CDR3 nucleotides read TGTGCCAGTAGTACCTACCGGGACACTGACTACCAAGAGACCCAGTACTTC. Translating it yields CASSTYRDTDYQETQYF.

The CDR3 DNA sequence: TGTGCCAGCAGCTTGGTCCAGAGCTCCTACAATGAGCAGTTCTTC. Translation: CASSLVQSSYNEQFF. The rearrangement links TRBV5-8 to TRBJ2-1; D uncertain. CDR1 and CDR2 from the germline V gene are SGHTS and YDEGEE. Deletions cut 0 bases from V and 0 bases from J, with 7 bases between. This CDR3 spans 15 amino acids.

CDR3: CASSPGQVQVAFF. The DNA for the CDR3 is TGTGCCAGCAGCCCGGGACAGGTTCAAGTAGCTTTCTTT. This chain joins TRBV6-5 and TRBJ1-1, with 8 bases that match TRBD1. J was trimmed by 10 bases and V by 6 bases; bases with no gene match: 10. Germline V CDR1 and CDR2: MNHEY, SVGAGI. CDR3 length equals 13 residues.

The chain is built from TRBV30 and TRBJ1-5; D is unresolved. The CDR3 runs 14 residues. V was shortened by 2 bases and J by 5 bases, with 13 bases between the two germline ends. The V gene's germline CDR1 is GTSNPN and CDR2 SVGIG (reference sequence). The chain's CDR3 is CAWSRDPRDQPQHF. The CDR3 DNA follows: TGTGCCTGGAGTAGAGACCCTCGCGATCAGCCCCAGCATTTT.

CDR3 DNA sequence: TGTGCCAGCACCCCCGGGTATAATTCACCCCTCCACTTT. Its translation is CASTPGYNSPLHF. The chain employs TRBV2 and TRBJ1-6; unclear D gene. V was trimmed by 7 bases and J by 4 bases, leaving 8 bases between them. Germline CDR1 reads SNHLY; CDR2 reads FYNNEI. There are 13 residues in the CDR3.

The rearrangement joins TRBV10-3 to TRBJ2-1; the D is unclear. The germline V gene encodes CDR1 ENHRY and CDR2 SYGVKD. V shed 4 bases and J shed 8 bases, with 21 bases lying between them. The CDR3 is made up of 16 amino acids. CDR3 DNA: TGTGCCATCAGTGGCGGAGTCGCGGTTGGCATCCATGAGCAGTTCTTC. Its protein is CAISGGVAVGIHEQFF.

The gene calls are TRBV10-3 and TRBJ1-1; 7 nucleotides line up with TRBD1. V was pared by 6 bases and J by 1 base, with 8 bases of the junction left unmatched. Per germline, CDR1 ENHRY and CDR2 SYGVKD. This CDR3 comprises 15 residues. Here the CDR3 reads CAISDDRQGNTEAFF. The CDR3 DNA is TGTGCCATCAGCGACGATCGACAGGGGAACACTGAAGCTTTCTTT.

The V gene is TRBV7-9, the J gene TRBJ2-5; TRBD2 matches 8 bases. The CDR3 loop spans 14 amino acids. CDR1 is SEHNR and CDR2 is FQNEAQ in the germline V gene (reference sequence). V lost 5 bases to trimming and J lost 5 bases; unmatched junction nucleotides: 7. CDR3: CASSPGLAGETQYF. In DNA form, the CDR3 reads TGTGCCAGCAGCCCCGGACTAGCTGGGGAGACCCAGTACTTC.